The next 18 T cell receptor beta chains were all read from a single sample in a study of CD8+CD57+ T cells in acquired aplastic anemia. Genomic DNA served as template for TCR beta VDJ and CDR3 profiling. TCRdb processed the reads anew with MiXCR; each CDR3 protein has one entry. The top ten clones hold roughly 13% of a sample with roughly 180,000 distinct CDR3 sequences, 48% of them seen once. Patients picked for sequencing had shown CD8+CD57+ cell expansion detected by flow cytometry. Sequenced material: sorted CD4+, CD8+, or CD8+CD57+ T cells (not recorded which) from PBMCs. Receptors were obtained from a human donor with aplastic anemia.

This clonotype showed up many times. The DNA of the CDR3 is TGCGCCAGCAGCCAAACGGGACAGAACACTGAAGCTTTCTTT. Encoded protein: CASSQTGQNTEAFF. The chain couples TRBV4-1 to TRBJ1-1, with D perhaps matching TRBD1 (6 bases). In germline, CDR1 is MGHRA, CDR2 YSYEKL. Trimming pared 2 bases from V and 1 base from J, leaving 8 bases between. The CDR3 spans 14 residues.

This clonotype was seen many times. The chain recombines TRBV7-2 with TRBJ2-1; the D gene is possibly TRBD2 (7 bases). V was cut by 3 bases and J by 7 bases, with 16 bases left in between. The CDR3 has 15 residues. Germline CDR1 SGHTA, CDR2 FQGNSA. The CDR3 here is CASSLGGAGSNEQFF. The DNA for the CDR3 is TGTGCCAGCAGCTTGGGGGGGGCCGGGTCAAATGAGCAGTTCTTC.

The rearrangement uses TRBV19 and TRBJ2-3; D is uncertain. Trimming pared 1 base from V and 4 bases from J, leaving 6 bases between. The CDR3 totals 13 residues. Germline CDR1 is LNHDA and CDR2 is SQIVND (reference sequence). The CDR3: CASSIGVADTQYF. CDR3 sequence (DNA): TGTGCCAGTAGTATAGGGGTCGCAGATACGCAGTATTTT. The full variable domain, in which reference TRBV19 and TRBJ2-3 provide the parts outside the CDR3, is DGGITQSPKYLFRKEGQNVTLSCEQNLNHDAMYWYRQDPGQGLRLIYYSQIVNDFQKGDIAEGYSVSREKKESFPLTVTSAQKNPTAFYLCASSIGVADTQYFGPGTRLTVL.

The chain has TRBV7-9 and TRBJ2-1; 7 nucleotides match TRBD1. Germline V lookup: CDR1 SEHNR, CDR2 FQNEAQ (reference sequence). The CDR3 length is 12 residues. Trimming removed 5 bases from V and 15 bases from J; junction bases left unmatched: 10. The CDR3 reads CASSPLQGYTFF. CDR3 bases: TGTGCCAGCAGCCCTCTACAGGGGTATACGTTCTTC.

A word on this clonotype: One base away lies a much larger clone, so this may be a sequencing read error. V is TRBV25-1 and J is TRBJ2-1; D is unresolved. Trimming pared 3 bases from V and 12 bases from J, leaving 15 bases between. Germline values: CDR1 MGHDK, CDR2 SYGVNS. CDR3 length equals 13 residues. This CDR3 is CASSDDTVLRQFF. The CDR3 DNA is TGTGCCAGCAGTGATGATACGGTACTTAGGCAGTTCTTC.

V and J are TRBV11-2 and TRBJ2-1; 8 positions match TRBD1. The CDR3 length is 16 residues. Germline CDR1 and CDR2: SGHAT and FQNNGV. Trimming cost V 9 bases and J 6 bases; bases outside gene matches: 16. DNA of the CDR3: TGTGCCAGTAACCACCGGCGGACAGGGTCCGTCAATGAGCAGTTCTTC. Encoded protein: CASNHRRTGSVNEQFF.

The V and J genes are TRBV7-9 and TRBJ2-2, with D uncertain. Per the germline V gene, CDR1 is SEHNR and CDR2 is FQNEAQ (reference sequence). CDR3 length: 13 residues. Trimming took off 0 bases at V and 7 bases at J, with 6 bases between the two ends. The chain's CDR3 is CASSLAAGGELFF. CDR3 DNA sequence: TGTGCCAGCAGCTTAGCGGCTGGCGGGGAGCTGTTTTTT. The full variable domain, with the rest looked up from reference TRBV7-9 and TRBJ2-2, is DTGVSQNPRHKITKRGQNVTFRCDPISEHNRLYWYRQTLGQGPEFLTYFQNEAQLEKSRLLSDRFSAERPKGSFSTLEIQRTEQGDSAMYLCASSLAAGGELFFGEGSRLTVL.

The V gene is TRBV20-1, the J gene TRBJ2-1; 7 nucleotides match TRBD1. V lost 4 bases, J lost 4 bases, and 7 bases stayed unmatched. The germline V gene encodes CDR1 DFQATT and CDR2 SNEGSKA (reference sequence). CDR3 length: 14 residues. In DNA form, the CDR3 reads TGCAGTGCTACTCACGGGACAGCTTACAATGAGCAGTTCTTC. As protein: CSATHGTAYNEQFF.

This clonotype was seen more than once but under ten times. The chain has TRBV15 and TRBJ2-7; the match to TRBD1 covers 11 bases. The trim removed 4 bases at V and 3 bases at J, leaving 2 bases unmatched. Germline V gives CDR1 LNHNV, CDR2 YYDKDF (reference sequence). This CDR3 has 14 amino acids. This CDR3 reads CATSIGTGGYEQYF. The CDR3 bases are TGTGCCACCAGCATTGGGACAGGGGGCTACGAGCAGTACTTC.

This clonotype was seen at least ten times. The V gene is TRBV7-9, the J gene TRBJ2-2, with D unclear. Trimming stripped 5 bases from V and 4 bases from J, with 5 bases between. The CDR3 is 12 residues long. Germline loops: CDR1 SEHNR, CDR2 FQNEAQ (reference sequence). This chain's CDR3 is CASSPRTGELFF. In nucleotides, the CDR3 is TGTGCCAGCAGCCCGCGCACCGGGGAGCTGTTTTTT.

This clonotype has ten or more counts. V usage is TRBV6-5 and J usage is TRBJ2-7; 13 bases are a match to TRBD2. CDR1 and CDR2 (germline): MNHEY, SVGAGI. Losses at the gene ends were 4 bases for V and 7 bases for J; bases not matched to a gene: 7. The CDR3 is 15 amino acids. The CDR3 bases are TGTGCCAGCAGTTCTAGACTAGCGGGGGGCCGGGAGCAGTACTTC. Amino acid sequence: CASSSRLAGGREQYF.

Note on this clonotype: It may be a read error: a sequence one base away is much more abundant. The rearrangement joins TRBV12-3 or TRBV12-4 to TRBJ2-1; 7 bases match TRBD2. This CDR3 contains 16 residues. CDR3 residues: CAGSSLPGGRSNEQFF. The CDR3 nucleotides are TGTGCCGGCAGTTCCCTTCCCGGGGGGAGGAGCAATGAGCAGTTCTTC.

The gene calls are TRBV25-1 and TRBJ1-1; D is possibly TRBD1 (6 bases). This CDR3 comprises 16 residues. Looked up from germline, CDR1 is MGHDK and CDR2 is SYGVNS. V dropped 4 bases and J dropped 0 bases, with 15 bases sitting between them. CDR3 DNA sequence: TGTGCCAGCAGTGCATTCGACAGGTACATGAACACTGAAGCTTTCTTT. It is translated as CASSAFDRYMNTEAFF.

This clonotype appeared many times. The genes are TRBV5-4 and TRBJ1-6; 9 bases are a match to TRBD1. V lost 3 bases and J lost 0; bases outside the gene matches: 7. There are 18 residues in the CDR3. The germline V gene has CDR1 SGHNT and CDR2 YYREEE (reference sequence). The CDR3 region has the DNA TGTGCCAGCAGCTGGGGGGGACAGGGAGTCTCCTATAATTCACCCCTCCACTTT. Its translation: CASSWGGQGVSYNSPLHF.

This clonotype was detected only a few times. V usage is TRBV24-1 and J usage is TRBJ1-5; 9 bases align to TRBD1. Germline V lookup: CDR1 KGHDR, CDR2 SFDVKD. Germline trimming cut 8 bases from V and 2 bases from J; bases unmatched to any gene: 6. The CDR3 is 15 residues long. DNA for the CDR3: TGTGCCACCACTAAAGACAGGGGGTGCAATCAGCCCCAGCATTTT. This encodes CATTKDRGCNQPQHF.

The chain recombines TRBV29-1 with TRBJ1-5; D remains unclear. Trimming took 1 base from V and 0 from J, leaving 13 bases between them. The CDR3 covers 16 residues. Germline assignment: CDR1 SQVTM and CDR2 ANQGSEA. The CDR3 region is CSVEVKTPNSNQPQHF. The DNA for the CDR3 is TGCAGCGTTGAAGTTAAAACACCAAATAGCAATCAGCCCCAGCATTTT.

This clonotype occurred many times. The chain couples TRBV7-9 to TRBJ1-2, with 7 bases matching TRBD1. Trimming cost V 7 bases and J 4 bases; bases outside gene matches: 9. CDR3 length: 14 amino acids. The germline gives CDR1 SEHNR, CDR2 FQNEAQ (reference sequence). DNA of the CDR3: TGTGCCAGCACCGGGGACAGTTATTCCTATGGCTACACCTTC. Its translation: CASTGDSYSYGYTF.

The CDR3 loop is CSARTSGGGGKTQYF. The CDR3 DNA reads as TGCAGTGCTAGAACTAGCGGGGGGGGCGGGAAGACCCAGTACTTC. The J gene is TRBJ2-5, the V gene TRBV20-1; TRBD2 agrees at 13 bases. Per the germline V gene, CDR1 is DFQATT and CDR2 is SNEGSKA (reference sequence). V gave up 2 bases and J gave up 6 bases; unmatched junction bases: 6. This CDR3 has 15 amino acids.